This TCR beta chain was documented in a study of T cell responses to AZD1222 COVID-19 vaccine. Overall study: Researchers grouped second doses given at about 4 or about 12 weeks into one pool.

Generated by immunoSEQ multiplex PCR, the TCRdb table keeps only in-frame clones and is missing some. The sample yields some 150,000 clones, about nine tenths seen once. This clone was recorded only once. As yet, its antigen is unknown. Points from the study as a whole: Spike-specific TCRs gained breadth and depth after people received two AZD1222 doses. The donors showed a predominance of white British ancestry and of females, with possible underestimation of clonal diversity. Mapped onto spike, vaccine-associated CD4 TCRs spanned it and were dominant at 160-218 and 743-854.

Per germline, CDR1 MNHEY and CDR2 SVGAGI. The CDR3 sequence is 13 residues long. V was pared by 0 bases and J by 6 bases, with 6 bases between. V gene TRBV6-5 combines with J gene TRBJ1-5, with D hard to call. The specimen was peripheral blood, collected on day 0 of AZD1222 vaccination. The TCR sequence derives from an adult in good health. The CDR3 spells CASSYSYRQPQHF. In nucleotides, the CDR3 is TGTGCCAGCAGTTACTCGTACCGTCAGCCCCAGCATTTT.